This TCR beta chain was captured in a study of OX40 agonist ivuxolimab in advanced cancers. Whole-study context: Those treated in dose escalation had hepatocellular carcinoma, melanoma, renal cell cancer or head and neck cancer. Partial responses were recorded for three patients, including one with hepatocellular carcinoma and two with cutaneous melanoma.

Study-level points and caveats: Expanded clones were, on average, more numerous in CD8+ T cells than in CD4+. The antigen specificity of the peripheral T cells (those that were expanded) was not determined.

Profiled with immunoSEQ multiplex PCR; TCRdb holds only in-frame clones, not every one. The profile shows roughly 90,000 clones, about 83% of them singletons. J lost 4 bases, V lost 8 bases, and 6 bases had no gene match. Germline loops: CDR1 LNHDA, CDR2 SQIVND (reference sequence). The CDR3 sequence is 14 residues long. This clone was detected only once. Antigen: not known. The V gene is TRBV19, the J gene TRBJ1-5, with 9 nucleotides matching TRBD1. The sequence came from an adult with an advanced solid tumor such as melanoma, head and neck, liver or kidney cancer. The sample in question was CD4+ or CD8+ T cells sorted from blood, obtained in a trial of the OX40 agonist ivuxolimab. This chain's CDR3 is CASGGTGLNQPQHF. CDR3 coding DNA: TGTGCCAGTGGGGGGACAGGGTTAAATCAGCCCCAGCATTTT.